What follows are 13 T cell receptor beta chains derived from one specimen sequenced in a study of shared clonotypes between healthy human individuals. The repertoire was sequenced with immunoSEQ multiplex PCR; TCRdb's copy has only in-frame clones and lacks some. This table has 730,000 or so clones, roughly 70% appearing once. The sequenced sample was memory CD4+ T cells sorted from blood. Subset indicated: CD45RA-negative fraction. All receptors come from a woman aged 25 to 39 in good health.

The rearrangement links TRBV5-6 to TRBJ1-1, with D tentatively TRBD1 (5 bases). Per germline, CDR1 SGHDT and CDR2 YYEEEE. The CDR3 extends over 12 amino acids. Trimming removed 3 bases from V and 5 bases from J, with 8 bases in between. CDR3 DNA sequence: TGTGCCAGCAGCTCGCGGGGGACTGAAGCTTTCTTT. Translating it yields CASSSRGTEAFF. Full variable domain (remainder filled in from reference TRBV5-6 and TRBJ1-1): DAGVTQSPTHLIKTRGQQVTLRCSPKSGHDTVSWYQQALGQGPQFIFQYYEEEERQRGNFPDRFSGHQFPNYSSELNVNALLLGDSALYLCASSSRGTEAFFGQGTRLTVV.

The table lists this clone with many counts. CDR3 in amino acids: CASSPGGVGANVLTF. CDR3 sequence (DNA): TGTGCCAGCAGTCCGGGGGGCGTTGGGGCCAACGTCCTGACTTTC. The V call is TRBV2, the J call TRBJ2-6; weak D call: TRBD2 (7 bases). Germline CDR1 is SNHLY and CDR2 is FYNNEI. The CDR3 is made up of 15 amino acids. V was shortened by 5 bases and J by 3 bases, with 11 bases between the two germline ends.

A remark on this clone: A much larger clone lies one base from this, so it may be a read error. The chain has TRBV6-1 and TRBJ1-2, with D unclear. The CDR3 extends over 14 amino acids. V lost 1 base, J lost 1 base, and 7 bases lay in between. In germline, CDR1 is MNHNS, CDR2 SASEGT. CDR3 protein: CASSEVPNNYGYTF. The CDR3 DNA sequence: TGTGCCAGCAGTGAAGTGCCCAATAACTATGGCTACACCTTC.

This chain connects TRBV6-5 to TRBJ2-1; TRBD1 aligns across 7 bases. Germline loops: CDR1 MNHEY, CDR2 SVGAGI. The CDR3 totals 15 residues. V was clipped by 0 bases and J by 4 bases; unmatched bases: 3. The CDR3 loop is CASSYSTGIYNEQFF. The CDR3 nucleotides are TGTGCCAGCAGTTACTCGACAGGGATATACAATGAGCAGTTCTTC.

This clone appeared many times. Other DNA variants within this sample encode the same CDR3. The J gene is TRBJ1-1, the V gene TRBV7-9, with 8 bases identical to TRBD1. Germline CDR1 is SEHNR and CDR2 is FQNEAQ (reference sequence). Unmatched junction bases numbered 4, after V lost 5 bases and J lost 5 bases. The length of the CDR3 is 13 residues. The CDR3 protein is CASSIQGDTEAFF. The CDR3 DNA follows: TGTGCCAGCAGCATACAGGGGGATACTGAAGCTTTCTTT.

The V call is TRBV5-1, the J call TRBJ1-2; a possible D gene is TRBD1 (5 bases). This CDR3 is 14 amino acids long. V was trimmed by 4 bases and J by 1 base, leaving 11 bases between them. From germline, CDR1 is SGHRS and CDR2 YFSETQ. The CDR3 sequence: CASSDPGYNYGYTF. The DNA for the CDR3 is TGCGCCAGCAGCGACCCAGGGTATAACTATGGCTACACCTTC.

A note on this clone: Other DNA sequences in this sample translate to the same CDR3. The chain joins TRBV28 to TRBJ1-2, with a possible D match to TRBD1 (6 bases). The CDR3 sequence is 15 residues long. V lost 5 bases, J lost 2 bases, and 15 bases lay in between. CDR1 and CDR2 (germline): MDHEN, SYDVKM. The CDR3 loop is CASSSPGQTNYGYTF. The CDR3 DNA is TGTGCCAGCAGTAGTCCGGGACAAACCAACTATGGCTACACCTTC.

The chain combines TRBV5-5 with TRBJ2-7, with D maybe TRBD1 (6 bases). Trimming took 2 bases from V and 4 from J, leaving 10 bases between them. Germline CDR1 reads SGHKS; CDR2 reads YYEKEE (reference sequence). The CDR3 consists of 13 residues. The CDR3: CASSLITGYEQYF. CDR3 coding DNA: TGTGCCAGCAGCTTAATTACAGGGTACGAGCAGTACTTC.

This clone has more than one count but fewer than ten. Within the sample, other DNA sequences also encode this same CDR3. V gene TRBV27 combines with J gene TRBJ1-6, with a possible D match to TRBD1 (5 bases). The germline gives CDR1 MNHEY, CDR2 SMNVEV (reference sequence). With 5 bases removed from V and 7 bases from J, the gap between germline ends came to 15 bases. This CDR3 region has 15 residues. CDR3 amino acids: CASSRTGVGNSPLHF. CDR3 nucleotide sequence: TGTGCCAGCAGTCGTACGGGGGTTGGCAATTCACCCCTCCACTTT.

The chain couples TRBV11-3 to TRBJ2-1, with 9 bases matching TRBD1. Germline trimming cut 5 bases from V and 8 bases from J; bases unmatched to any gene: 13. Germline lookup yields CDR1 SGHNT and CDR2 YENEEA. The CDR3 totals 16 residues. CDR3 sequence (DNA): TGTGCCAGCAGCCGGGGGTCCGGGACAGGGAAATATGAGCAGTTCTTC. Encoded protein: CASSRGSGTGKYEQFF.

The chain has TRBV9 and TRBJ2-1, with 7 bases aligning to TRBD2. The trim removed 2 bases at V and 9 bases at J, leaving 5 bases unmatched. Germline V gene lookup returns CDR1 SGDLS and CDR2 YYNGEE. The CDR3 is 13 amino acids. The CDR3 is CASSVGGRPEQFF. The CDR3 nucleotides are TGTGCCAGCAGCGTCGGGGGGAGGCCTGAGCAGTTCTTC.

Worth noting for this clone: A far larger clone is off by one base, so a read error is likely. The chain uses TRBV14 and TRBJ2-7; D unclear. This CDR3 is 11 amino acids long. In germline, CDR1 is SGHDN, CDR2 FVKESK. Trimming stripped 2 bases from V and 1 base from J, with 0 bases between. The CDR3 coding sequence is TGTGCCAGCAGCCAATCCTACGAGCAGTACTTC. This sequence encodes CASSQSYEQYF. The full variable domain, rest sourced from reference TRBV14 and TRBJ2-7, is EAGVTQFPSHSVIEKGQTVTLRCDPISGHDNLYWYRRVMGKEIKFLLHFVKESKQDESGMPNNRFLAERTGGTYSTLKVQPAELEDSGVYFCASSQSYEQYFGPGTRLTVT.

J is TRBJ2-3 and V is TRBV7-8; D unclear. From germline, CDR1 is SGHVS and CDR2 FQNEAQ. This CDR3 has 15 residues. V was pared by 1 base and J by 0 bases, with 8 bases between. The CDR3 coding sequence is TGTGCCAGCAGCTTAGGTCTATCTAGCACAGATACGCAGTATTTT. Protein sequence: CASSLGLSSTDTQYF.